A selection of T cell receptor beta chains follows, all from one sample in a study of cytomegalovirus exposure and HLA in healthy donors. Generated by immunoSEQ multiplex PCR, the TCRdb table keeps only in-frame clones and is missing some. The sample includes 100,000 to 150,000 clones, around 85% of them seen just once. What was sequenced was PBMCs. The receptor set was obtained from a man younger than 30 in good health and CMV-seropositive. Both conserved end residues are part of each CDR3. The order of the fields is V gene, J gene, clone size, D gene, CDR3 protein, CDR3 DNA. The D gene is left open where the match is weak. Expanded clones get a size class; other rows say once, few or many, or leave the size out.

v_call: TRBV7-6
j_call: TRBJ1-2
clone_size: -
d_call: -
cdr3_aa: CASSLSSVTNYGYTF
cdr3_nt: TGTGCCAGCAGCTTGTCCTCGGTGACTAACTATGGCTACACCTTC

v_call: TRBV19
j_call: TRBJ1-1
clone_size: once
d_call: TRBD1
cdr3_aa: CASSVRPWGQGRTEAFF
cdr3_nt: TGTGCCAGTAGCGTCAGGCCGTGGGGACAGGGGCGCACTGAAGCTTTCTTT

v_call: TRBV6-1
j_call: TRBJ1-4
clone_size: once
d_call: TRBD1
cdr3_aa: CASSEGTGGAWEKLFF
cdr3_nt: TGTGCCAGCAGTGAAGGGACAGGGGGCGCCTGGGAAAAACTGTTTTTT

v_call: TRBV4-3
j_call: TRBJ2-7
clone_size: -
d_call: TRBD2
cdr3_aa: CASSQMPGTSGGVSYEQYF
cdr3_nt: TGCGCCAGCAGCCAAATGCCCGGGACTAGCGGGGGGGTCTCCTACGAGCAGTACTTC

v_call: TRBV6-1
j_call: TRBJ1-1
clone_size: -
d_call: -
cdr3_aa: CATRPGAPEAFF
cdr3_nt: TGTGCCACCCGCCCTGGGGCCCCTGAAGCTTTCTTT

v_call: TRBV15
j_call: TRBJ2-1
clone_size: -
d_call: TRBD2
cdr3_aa: CGTSRDRAVWTSGTNEQFF
cdr3_nt: TGTGGCACCAGCAGAGATCGGGCAGTGTGGACTAGCGGGACTAATGAGCAGTTCTTC

v_call: TRBV7-2
j_call: TRBJ2-2
clone_size: -
d_call: -
cdr3_aa: CASSLILTGELFF
cdr3_nt: TGTGCCAGCAGCTTAATTTTAACCGGGGAGCTGTTTTTT

v_call: TRBV27
j_call: TRBJ2-1
clone_size: -
d_call: -
cdr3_aa: CASSFGLLDEQFF
cdr3_nt: TGTGCCAGCAGTTTTGGACTTCTCGATGAGCAGTTCTTC

v_call: TRBV5-4
j_call: TRBJ2-7
clone_size: few
d_call: TRBD2
cdr3_aa: CASSPGLAGGVYEQYF
cdr3_nt: TGTGCCAGCAGCCCCGGACTAGCGGGAGGTGTCTACGAGCAGTACTTC

v_call: TRBV7-9
j_call: TRBJ2-2
clone_size: -
d_call: -
cdr3_aa: CASSPTMSPGGLFF
cdr3_nt: TGTGCCAGCAGCCCCACGATGAGCCCCGGGGGGCTGTTTTTT

v_call: TRBV9
j_call: TRBJ1-1
clone_size: -
d_call: -
cdr3_aa: CASSVGGLGTEAFF
cdr3_nt: TGTGCCAGCAGCGTAGGAGGGTTGGGCACTGAAGCTTTCTTT

v_call: TRBV5-1
j_call: TRBJ2-1
clone_size: -
d_call: -
cdr3_aa: CASSSNSGPYNEQFF
cdr3_nt: TGCGCCAGCAGCTCGAACAGCGGACCCTACAATGAGCAGTTCTTC

v_call: TRBV7-8
j_call: TRBJ1-2
clone_size: -
d_call: -
cdr3_aa: CASSNAPKGVSGADTF
cdr3_nt: TGTGCCAGCAGCAATGCCCCAAAGGGGGTTTCTGGCGCGGACACCTTC

v_call: TRBV7-2
j_call: TRBJ2-6
clone_size: -
d_call: TRBD2
cdr3_aa: CASSLAQGGDGANVLTF
cdr3_nt: TGTGCCAGCAGCTTAGCGCAGGGAGGGGATGGGGCCAACGTCCTGACTTTC

v_call: TRBV15
j_call: TRBJ2-1
clone_size: once
d_call: -
cdr3_aa: CATSRLLGHEQFF
cdr3_nt: TGTGCCACCAGCAGACTTTTGGGCCATGAGCAGTTCTTC

v_call: TRBV7-2
j_call: TRBJ2-1
clone_size: -
d_call: -
cdr3_aa: CASSLDSSGAEQFF
cdr3_nt: TGTGCCAGCAGCTTAGACAGCTCCGGTGCTGAGCAGTTCTTC

v_call: TRBV15
j_call: TRBJ1-1
clone_size: -
d_call: -
cdr3_aa: CATSTGDRINEAFF
cdr3_nt: TGTGCCACCAGCACAGGCGACAGGATAAATGAAGCTTTCTTT

v_call: TRBV7-9
j_call: TRBJ2-2
clone_size: -
d_call: -
cdr3_aa: CASSLGAASGELFF
cdr3_nt: TGTGCCAGCAGCTTAGGGGCAGCCTCCGGGGAGCTGTTTTTT

v_call: TRBV6-1
j_call: TRBJ2-1
clone_size: -
d_call: -
cdr3_aa: CASSVAGSLEQFF
cdr3_nt: TGTGCCAGCAGTGTGGCAGGCAGTCTGGAGCAGTTCTTC

v_call: TRBV4-2
j_call: TRBJ2-2
clone_size: few
d_call: -
cdr3_aa: CASSQVGPRLGNTGELFF
cdr3_nt: TGTGCCAGCAGCCAAGTGGGGCCCAGGCTTGGGAACACCGGGGAGCTGTTTTTT

v_call: TRBV7-6
j_call: TRBJ1-3
clone_size: -
d_call: -
cdr3_aa: CASSPQGGYYSGNTIYF
cdr3_nt: TGTGCCAGCAGCCCCCAGGGTGGGTACTACTCTGGAAACACCATATATTTT

v_call: TRBV7-9
j_call: TRBJ1-1
clone_size: -
d_call: -
cdr3_aa: CASRGGTKAFF
cdr3_nt: TGTGCCAGCAGGGGAGGGACGAAAGCTTTCTTT

v_call: TRBV2
j_call: TRBJ2-7
clone_size: -
d_call: TRBD1
cdr3_aa: CASLGDRTFSSSYEQYF
cdr3_nt: TGTGCCAGCCTCGGGGACAGGACTTTCTCGAGCTCCTACGAGCAGTACTTC

v_call: TRBV27
j_call: TRBJ1-5
clone_size: -
d_call: -
cdr3_aa: CASSLRGGPQPQHF
cdr3_nt: TGTGCCAGCAGTCTCCGCGGGGGACCTCAGCCCCAGCATTTT

v_call: TRBV6-6
j_call: TRBJ2-7
clone_size: -
d_call: TRBD1
cdr3_aa: CASSRTGGMYEQYF
cdr3_nt: TGTGCCAGCAGCCGGACAGGGGGCATGTACGAGCAGTACTTC

v_call: TRBV14
j_call: TRBJ2-2
clone_size: -
d_call: -
cdr3_aa: CASSQDLQGAGELFF
cdr3_nt: TGTGCCAGCAGCCAAGACCTACAGGGAGCCGGGGAGCTGTTTTTT

v_call: TRBV11-2
j_call: TRBJ2-6
clone_size: -
d_call: -
cdr3_aa: CASSLQGTGANVLTF
cdr3_nt: TGTGCCAGCAGCTTGCAGGGGACTGGGGCCAACGTCCTGACTTTC

v_call: TRBV4-3
j_call: TRBJ1-6
clone_size: -
d_call: TRBD1
cdr3_aa: CASSRDAQGQYNSPLHF
cdr3_nt: TGCGCCAGCAGCAGGGATGCACAGGGGCAATATAATTCACCCCTCCACTTT

v_call: TRBV4-1
j_call: TRBJ1-6
clone_size: -
d_call: TRBD1
cdr3_aa: CASSHPDRENSPLHF
cdr3_nt: TGCGCCAGCAGCCATCCGGACAGGGAGAATTCACCCCTCCACTTT

v_call: TRBV9
j_call: TRBJ2-5
clone_size: -
d_call: -
cdr3_aa: CASSVGQGRETQYF
cdr3_nt: TGTGCCAGCAGCGTGGGGCAGGGGCGGGAGACCCAGTACTTC

v_call: TRBV4-2
j_call: TRBJ1-1
clone_size: -
d_call: -
cdr3_aa: CASSQEARSGAFF
cdr3_nt: TGTGCCAGCAGCCAAGAAGCCCGGTCAGGAGCTTTCTTT

v_call: TRBV7-9
j_call: TRBJ2-5
clone_size: -
d_call: TRBD2
cdr3_aa: CSSSPGTRFIETQYF
cdr3_nt: TGTTCCAGCAGCCCCGGGACTAGATTTATAGAGACCCAGTACTTC

v_call: TRBV6-1
j_call: TRBJ1-1
clone_size: -
d_call: -
cdr3_aa: CASRLSGIGTEAFF
cdr3_nt: TGTGCCAGCAGGCTATCAGGGATCGGCACTGAAGCTTTCTTT

v_call: TRBV5-1
j_call: TRBJ1-2
clone_size: once
d_call: -
cdr3_aa: CASSLGQTQNYGYTF
cdr3_nt: TGCGCCAGCAGCTTGGGACAGACGCAAAACTATGGCTACACCTTC

v_call: TRBV5-1
j_call: TRBJ2-3
clone_size: -
d_call: TRBD2
cdr3_aa: CASSLGTRGSFTDTQYF
cdr3_nt: TGCGCCAGCAGCTTGGGAACGCGGGGGTCCTTCACAGATACGCAGTATTTT

v_call: TRBV21-1
j_call: TRBJ2-7
clone_size: -
d_call: -
cdr3_aa: CASSNRRSYEQYF
cdr3_nt: TGTGCCAGCAGCAACAGGAGGTCCTACGAGCAGTACTTC

v_call: TRBV5-1
j_call: TRBJ2-7
clone_size: few
d_call: -
cdr3_aa: CASSLGPGVYEQYF
cdr3_nt: TGCGCCAGCAGCCTTGGCCCGGGTGTCTACGAGCAGTACTTC